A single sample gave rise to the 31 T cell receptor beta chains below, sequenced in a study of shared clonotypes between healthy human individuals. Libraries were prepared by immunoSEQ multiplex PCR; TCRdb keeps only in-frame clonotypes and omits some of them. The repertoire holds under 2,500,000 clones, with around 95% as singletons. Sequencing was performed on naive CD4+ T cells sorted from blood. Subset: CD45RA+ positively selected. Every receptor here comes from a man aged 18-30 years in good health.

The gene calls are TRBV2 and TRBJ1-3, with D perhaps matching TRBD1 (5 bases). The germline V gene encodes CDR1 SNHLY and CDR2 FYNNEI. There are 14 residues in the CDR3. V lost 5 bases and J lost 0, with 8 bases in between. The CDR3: CASSSDSSGNTIYF. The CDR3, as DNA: TGTGCCAGCAGTTCCGACAGCTCTGGAAACACCATATATTTT.

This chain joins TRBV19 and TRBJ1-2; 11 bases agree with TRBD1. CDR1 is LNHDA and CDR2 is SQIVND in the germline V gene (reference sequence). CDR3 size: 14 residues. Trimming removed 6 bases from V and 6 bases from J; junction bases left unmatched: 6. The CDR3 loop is CASSVDRGRDGYTF. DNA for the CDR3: TGTGCCAGTAGCGTGGACAGGGGGCGTGATGGCTACACCTTC.

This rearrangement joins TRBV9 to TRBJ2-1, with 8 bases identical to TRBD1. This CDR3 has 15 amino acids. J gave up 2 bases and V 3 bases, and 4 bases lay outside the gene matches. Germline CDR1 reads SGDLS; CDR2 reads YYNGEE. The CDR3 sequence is CASSADRATYNEQFF. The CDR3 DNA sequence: TGTGCCAGCAGCGCGGACAGGGCCACCTACAATGAGCAGTTCTTC.

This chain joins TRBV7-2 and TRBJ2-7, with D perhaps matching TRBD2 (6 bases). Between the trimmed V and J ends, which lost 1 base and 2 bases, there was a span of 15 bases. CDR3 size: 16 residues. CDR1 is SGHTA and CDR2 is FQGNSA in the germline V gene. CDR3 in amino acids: CASSLDMGGKAYEQYF. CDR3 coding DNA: TGTGCCAGCAGCTTAGATATGGGGGGTAAAGCCTACGAGCAGTACTTC.

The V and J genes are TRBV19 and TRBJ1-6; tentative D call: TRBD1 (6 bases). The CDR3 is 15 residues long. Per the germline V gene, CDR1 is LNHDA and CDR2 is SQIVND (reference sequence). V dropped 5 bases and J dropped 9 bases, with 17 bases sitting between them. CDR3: CASSPDRGASSPLHF. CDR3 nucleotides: TGTGCCAGTAGTCCCGATCGGGGGGCAAGTTCACCCCTCCACTTT. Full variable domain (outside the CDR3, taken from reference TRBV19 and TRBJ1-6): DGGITQSPKYLFRKEGQNVTLSCEQNLNHDAMYWYRQDPGQGLRLIYYSQIVNDFQKGDIAEGYSVSREKKESFPLTVTSAQKNPTAFYLCASSPDRGASSPLHFGNGTRLTVT.

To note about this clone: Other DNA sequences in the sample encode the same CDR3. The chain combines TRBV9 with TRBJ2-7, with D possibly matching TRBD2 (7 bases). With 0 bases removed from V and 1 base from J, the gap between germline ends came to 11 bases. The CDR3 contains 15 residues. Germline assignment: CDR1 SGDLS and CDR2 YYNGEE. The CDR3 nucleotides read TGTGCCAGCAGCGTAGAGGGGGGGAGATCCTACGAGCAGTACTTC. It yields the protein CASSVEGGRSYEQYF.

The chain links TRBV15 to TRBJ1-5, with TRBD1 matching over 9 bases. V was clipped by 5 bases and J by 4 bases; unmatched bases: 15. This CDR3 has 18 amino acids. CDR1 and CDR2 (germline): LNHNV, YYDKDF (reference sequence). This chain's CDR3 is CATSPRPTDRGRNQPQHF. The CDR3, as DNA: TGTGCCACCAGCCCCCGTCCTACCGACAGGGGGAGGAATCAGCCCCAGCATTTT. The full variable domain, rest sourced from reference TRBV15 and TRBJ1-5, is DAMVIQNPRYQVTQFGKPVTLSCSQTLNHNVMYWYQQKSSQAPKLLFHYYDKDFNNEADTPDNFQSRRPNTSFCFLDIRSPGLGDTAMYLCATSPRPTDRGRNQPQHFGDGTRLSIL.

CDR3 DNA sequence: TGTGCCAGCAGTTACGCGAACACCTACGAGCAGTACTTC. As protein: CASSYANTYEQYF. The genes are TRBV6-6 and TRBJ2-7; no definite D call. In germline, CDR1 is MNHNY, CDR2 SVGAGI (reference sequence). This CDR3 region has 13 residues. The germline V and J ends were trimmed by 2 bases and 2 bases, with 7 bases remaining between them.

The CDR3 sequence: CASSPLDEDTQYF. Written as DNA, the CDR3 is TGTGCCAGCAGCCCCCTCGACGAAGATACGCAGTATTTT. V usage is TRBV14 and J usage is TRBJ2-3; D unresolved. The germline gives CDR1 SGHDN, CDR2 FVKESK. Trimming removed 4 bases from V and 5 bases from J, with 10 bases in between. The length of the CDR3 is 13 residues. Variable domain in full (rest from reference TRBV14 and TRBJ2-3): EAGVTQFPSHSVIEKGQTVTLRCDPISGHDNLYWYRRVMGKEIKFLLHFVKESKQDESGMPNNRFLAERTGGTYSTLKVQPAELEDSGVYFCASSPLDEDTQYFGPGTRLTVL.

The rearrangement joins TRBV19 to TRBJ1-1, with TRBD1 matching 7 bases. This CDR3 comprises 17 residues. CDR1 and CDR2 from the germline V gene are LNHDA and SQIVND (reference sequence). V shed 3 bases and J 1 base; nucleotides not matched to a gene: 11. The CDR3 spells CASSIGGGRFRNTEAFF. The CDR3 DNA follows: TGTGCCAGTAGTATCGGAGGGGGCAGATTCAGGAACACTGAAGCTTTCTTT.

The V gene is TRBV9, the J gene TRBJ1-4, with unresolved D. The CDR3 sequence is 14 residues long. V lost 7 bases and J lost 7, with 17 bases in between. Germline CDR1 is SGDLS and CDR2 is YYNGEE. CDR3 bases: TGTGCCAGCTCTAGGTCTGAGGGAAGTGAAAAACTGTTTTTT. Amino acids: CASSRSEGSEKLFF. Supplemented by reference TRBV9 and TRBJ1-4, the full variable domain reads DSGVTQTPKHLITATGQRVTLRCSPRSGDLSVYWYQQSLDQGLQFLIQYYNGEERAKGNILERFSAQQFPDLHSELNLSSLELGDSALYFCASSRSEGSEKLFFGSGTQLSVL.

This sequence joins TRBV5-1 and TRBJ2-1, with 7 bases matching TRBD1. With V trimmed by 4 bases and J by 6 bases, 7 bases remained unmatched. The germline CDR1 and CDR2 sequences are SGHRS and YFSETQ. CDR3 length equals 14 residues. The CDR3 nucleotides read TGCGCCAGCAGCCCACGCGACAGGGTCAATGAGCAGTTCTTC. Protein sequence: CASSPRDRVNEQFF.

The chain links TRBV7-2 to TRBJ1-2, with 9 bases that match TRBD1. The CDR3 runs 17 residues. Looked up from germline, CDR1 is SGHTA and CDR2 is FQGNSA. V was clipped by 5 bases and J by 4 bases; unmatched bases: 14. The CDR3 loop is CASSASRGGQGSYGYTF. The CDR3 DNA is TGTGCCAGCAGCGCCTCGCGGGGGGGACAGGGATCCTATGGCTACACCTTC.

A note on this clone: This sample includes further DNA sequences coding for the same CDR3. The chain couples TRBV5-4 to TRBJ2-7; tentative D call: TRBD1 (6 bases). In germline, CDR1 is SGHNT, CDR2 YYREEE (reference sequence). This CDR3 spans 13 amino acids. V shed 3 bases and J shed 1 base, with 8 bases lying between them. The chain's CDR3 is CASSSQGSYEQYF. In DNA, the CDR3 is TGTGCCAGCAGCTCCCAGGGGTCCTACGAGCAGTACTTC.

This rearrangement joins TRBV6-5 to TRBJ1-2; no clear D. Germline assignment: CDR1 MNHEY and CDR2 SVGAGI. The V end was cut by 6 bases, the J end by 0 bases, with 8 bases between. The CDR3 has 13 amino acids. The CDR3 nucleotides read TGTGCCAGCAGGGCGACTTCTAACTATGGCTACACCTTC. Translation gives CASRATSNYGYTF.

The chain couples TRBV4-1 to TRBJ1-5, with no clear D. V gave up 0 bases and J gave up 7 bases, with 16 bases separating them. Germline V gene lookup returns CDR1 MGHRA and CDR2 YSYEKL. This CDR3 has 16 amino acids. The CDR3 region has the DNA TGCGCCAGCAGCCAAGATCGGGTACCACTGGGGCAGCCCCAGCATTTT. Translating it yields CASSQDRVPLGQPQHF.

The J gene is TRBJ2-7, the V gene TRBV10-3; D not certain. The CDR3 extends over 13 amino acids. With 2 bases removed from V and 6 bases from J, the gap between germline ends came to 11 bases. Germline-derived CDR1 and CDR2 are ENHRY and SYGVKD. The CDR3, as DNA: TGTGCCATCAGTGAGACCGGTCCGGCCGAGCAGTACTTC. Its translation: CAISETGPAEQYF.

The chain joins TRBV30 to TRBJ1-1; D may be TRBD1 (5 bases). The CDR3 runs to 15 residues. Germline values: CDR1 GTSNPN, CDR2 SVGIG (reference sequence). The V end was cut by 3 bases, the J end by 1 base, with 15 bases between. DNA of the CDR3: TGTGCCTGGAGACAACATCGAACAGGGAACACTGAAGCTTTCTTT. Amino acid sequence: CAWRQHRTGNTEAFF. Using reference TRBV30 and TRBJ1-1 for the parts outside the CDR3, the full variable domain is SQTIHQWPATLVQPVGSPLSLECTVEGTSNPNLYWYRQAAGRGLQLLFYSVGIGQISSEVPQNLSASRPQDRQFILSSKKLLLSDSGFYLCAWRQHRTGNTEAFFGQGTRLTVV.

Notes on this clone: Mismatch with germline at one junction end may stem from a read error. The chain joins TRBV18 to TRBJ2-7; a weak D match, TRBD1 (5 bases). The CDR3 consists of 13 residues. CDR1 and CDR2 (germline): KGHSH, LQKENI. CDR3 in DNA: TGTGCCAGCTCACCGACAGCCTCCCACGAGCAGTACTTC. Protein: CASSPTASHEQYF. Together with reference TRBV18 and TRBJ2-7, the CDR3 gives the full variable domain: NAGVMQNPRHLVRRRGQEARLRCSPMKGHSHVYWYRQLPEEGLKFMVYLQKENIIDESGMPKERFSAEFPKEGPSILRIQQVVRGDSAAYFCASSPTASHEQYFGPGTRLTVT.

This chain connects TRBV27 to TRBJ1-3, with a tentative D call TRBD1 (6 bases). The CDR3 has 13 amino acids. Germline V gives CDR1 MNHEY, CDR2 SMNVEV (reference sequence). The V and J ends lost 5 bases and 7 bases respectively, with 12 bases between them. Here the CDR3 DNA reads TGTGCCAGCAGTCTACGAGGGGGGAACACCATATATTTT. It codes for CASSLRGGNTIYF.

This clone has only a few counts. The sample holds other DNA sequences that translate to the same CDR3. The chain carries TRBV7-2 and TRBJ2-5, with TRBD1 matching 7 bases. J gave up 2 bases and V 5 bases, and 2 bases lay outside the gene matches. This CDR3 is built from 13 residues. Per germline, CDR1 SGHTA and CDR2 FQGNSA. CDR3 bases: TGTGCCAGCAGCCGGGGACAGCAAGAGACCCAGTACTTC. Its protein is CASSRGQQETQYF.

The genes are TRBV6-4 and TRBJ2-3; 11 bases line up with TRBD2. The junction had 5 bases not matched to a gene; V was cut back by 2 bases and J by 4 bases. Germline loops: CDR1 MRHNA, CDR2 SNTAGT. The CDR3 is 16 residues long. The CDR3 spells CASSDIAGGPSDTQYF. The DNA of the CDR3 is TGTGCCAGCAGTGACATAGCGGGAGGGCCTTCAGATACGCAGTATTTT.

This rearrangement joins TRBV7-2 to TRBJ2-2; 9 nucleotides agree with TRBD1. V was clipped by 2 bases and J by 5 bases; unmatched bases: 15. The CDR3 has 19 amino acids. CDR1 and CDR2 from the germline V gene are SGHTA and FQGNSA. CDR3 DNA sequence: TGTGCCAGCAGCTTAAACAGGGGGCGCATGATGAGTGTGACCGGGGAGCTGTTTTTT. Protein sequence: CASSLNRGRMMSVTGELFF.

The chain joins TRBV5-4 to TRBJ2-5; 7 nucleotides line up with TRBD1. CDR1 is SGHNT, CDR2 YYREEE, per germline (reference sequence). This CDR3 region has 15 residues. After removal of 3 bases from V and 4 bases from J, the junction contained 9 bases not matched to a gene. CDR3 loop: CASSYEDRVGETQYF. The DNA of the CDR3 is TGTGCCAGCAGCTATGAAGACAGGGTAGGAGAGACCCAGTACTTC.

The CDR3 nucleotides are TGTGCCAGCAGTTCGGGCGGGACAGGGTCCCGCCTTAATACGCAGTATTTT. This gives the protein CASSSGGTGSRLNTQYF. V is TRBV28 and J is TRBJ2-3, with TRBD1 matching 9 bases. Unmatched junction bases numbered 15, after V lost 4 bases and J lost 7 bases. Germline CDR1 MDHEN, CDR2 SYDVKM. The CDR3 consists of 17 residues.

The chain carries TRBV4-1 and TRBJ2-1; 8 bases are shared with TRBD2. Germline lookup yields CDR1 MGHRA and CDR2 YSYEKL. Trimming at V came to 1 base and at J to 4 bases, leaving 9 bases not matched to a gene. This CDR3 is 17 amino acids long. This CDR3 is CASSQGVAGGRYNEQFF. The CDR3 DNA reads TGCGCCAGCAGCCAAGGAGTCGCGGGGGGCCGGTACAATGAGCAGTTCTTC.

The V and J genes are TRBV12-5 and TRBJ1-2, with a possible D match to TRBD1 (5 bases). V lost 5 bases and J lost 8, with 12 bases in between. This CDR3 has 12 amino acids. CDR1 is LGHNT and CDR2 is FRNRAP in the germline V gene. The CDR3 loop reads CASGPVQGGYTF. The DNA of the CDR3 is TGTGCTAGTGGTCCCGTCCAGGGAGGCTACACCTTC.

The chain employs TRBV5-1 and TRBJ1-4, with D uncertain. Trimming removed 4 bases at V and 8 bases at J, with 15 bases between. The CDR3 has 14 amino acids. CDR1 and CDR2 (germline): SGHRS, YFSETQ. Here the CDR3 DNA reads TGCGCCAGCAGCCAATGGGGATCCGGCGAAAAACTGTTTTTT. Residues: CASSQWGSGEKLFF.

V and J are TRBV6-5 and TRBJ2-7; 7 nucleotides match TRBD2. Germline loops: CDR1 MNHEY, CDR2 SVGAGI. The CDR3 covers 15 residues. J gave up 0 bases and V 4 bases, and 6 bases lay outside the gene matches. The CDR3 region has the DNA TGTGCCAGCAGTTTAAGCGGGACTAACTCCTACGAGCAGTACTTC. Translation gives CASSLSGTNSYEQYF.

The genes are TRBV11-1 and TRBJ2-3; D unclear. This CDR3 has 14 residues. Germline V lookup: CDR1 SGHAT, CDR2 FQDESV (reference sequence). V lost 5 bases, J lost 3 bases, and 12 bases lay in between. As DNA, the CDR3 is TGTGCCAGCAGCCCCCGATTGGTTACAGATACGCAGTATTTT. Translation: CASSPRLVTDTQYF.

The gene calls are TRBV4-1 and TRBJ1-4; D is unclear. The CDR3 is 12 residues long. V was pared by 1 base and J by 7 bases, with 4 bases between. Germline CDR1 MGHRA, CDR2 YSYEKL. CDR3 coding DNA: TGCGCCAGCAGCCAAGTTGCTGAAAAACTGTTTTTT. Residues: CASSQVAEKLFF.